This T cell receptor beta chain was obtained from a study of cytomegalovirus exposure and HLA in healthy donors. Findings of the study overall: Most of the TCR beta V segments (in an earlier analysis) were productive either about 87% or about 30% of the time. V- and J-gene trimming in TCR beta was tied to a missense DCLRE1C variant by an analysis performed later. For most TCR sequences rarity was the rule, although some public TCRs occurred in many donors. It has been reported that TCR beta sequences accurately predicted the HLA-A and HLA-B alleles of most subjects.

This CDR3 region has 15 residues. The count of this clone is one. Its antigen is still unknown. The study ran its PCR with 60 Vbeta and 13 Jbeta primers. TCRdb keeps only in-frame clones here, not all; method: immunoSEQ multiplex PCR. There are about 150,000 clones in the sample; roughly 80% occur only once, and 2.5% to 3.5% lies in the top ten. This sequence was found in a male donor in good health and CMV-seronegative. This chain uses TRBV21-1 with TRBJ2-1; TRBD2 reflects the table's D call only, with no check against the DNA. TRBV21-1 corresponds to a pseudogene. Sequenced input: PBMCs. The CDR3 reads CARKSGLAGYNEQFF. The CDR3 DNA sequence: TGTGCCAGGAAATCTGGACTAGCGGGATACAATGAGCAGTTCTTC.